The 17 T cell receptor beta chains below were found in one sample sequenced in a study of blood T cell repertoires in COVID-19. Here immunoSEQ multiplex PCR was the method, and the copy in TCRdb shows in-frame clones only, minus some. The table includes tens of thousands of clones, under 80% detected once. The sample comprised peripheral blood. The receptors originated from a human donor in a cohort sampled during active COVID-19.

This chain uses TRBV18 with TRBJ1-2; TRBD1 matches 11 bases. This CDR3 contains 15 residues. The germline gives CDR1 KGHSH, CDR2 LQKENI. Trimming took 4 bases from V and 2 from J; bases not matched to a gene: 3. As DNA, the CDR3 is TGTGCCAGCTCACTAGGACAGGGGGCAAACTATGGCTACACCTTC. Translated, it gives CASSLGQGANYGYTF.

The CDR3 loop reads CTSSPGTKGSEQYF. The CDR3 nucleotides are TGCACCAGCAGCCCGGGGACAAAGGGCAGTGAGCAGTACTTC. The chain carries TRBV1 and TRBJ2-7; TRBD1 is the table's D call and was not checked against the DNA. TRBV1 is annotated as a pseudogene. The CDR3 is made up of 14 amino acids.

The chain carries TRBV5-5 and TRBJ2-7; D is possibly TRBD2 (6 bases). This CDR3 comprises 15 residues. The V end lost 3 bases, the J end lost 0 bases, and 13 bases lay between the germline ends. Germline V gene lookup returns CDR1 SGHKS and CDR2 YYEKEE (reference sequence). In DNA, the CDR3 is TGTGCCAGCAGCTGGGACTTACTGAGCTCCTACGAGCAGTACTTC. Its translation: CASSWDLLSSYEQYF.

This clone was detected only a few times. This chain uses TRBV11-2 with TRBJ1-1; D unresolved. The CDR3 is 13 residues long. Germline lookup yields CDR1 SGHAT and CDR2 FQNNGV. The germline V and J ends were trimmed by 6 bases and 1 base, with 9 bases remaining between them. The CDR3 is CASSPYRNTEAFF. The CDR3 nucleotides are TGTGCCAGCAGTCCTTATCGGAACACTGAAGCTTTCTTT.

A few counts support this clone. This chain uses TRBV18 with TRBJ1-5, with TRBD1 matching over 11 bases. The CDR3 extends over 18 amino acids. Germline CDR1 and CDR2: KGHSH and LQKENI. V shed 4 bases and J 1 base; nucleotides not matched to a gene: 9. In DNA, the CDR3 is TGTGCCAGCTCACAAGCCGCCGGGACAGGGGGAAGCAATCAGCCCCAGCATTTT. Translating it yields CASSQAAGTGGSNQPQHF.

In its sample, this clone was seen once. V gene TRBV5-6 combines with J gene TRBJ2-6; 8 bases line up with TRBD1. Unmatched junction bases numbered 11, after V lost 6 bases and J lost 3 bases. Germline CDR1 and CDR2: SGHDT and YYEEEE. The CDR3 runs to 17 residues. CDR3 protein: CASTPRGRGLGANVLTF. DNA of the CDR3: TGTGCCAGCACCCCCCGGGGCAGGGGGCTTGGGGCCAACGTCCTGACTTTC.

The chain has TRBV5-1 and TRBJ1-4; 11 bases are a match to TRBD1. The trim removed 5 bases at V and 4 bases at J, leaving 7 bases unmatched. This CDR3 is built from 16 residues. CDR1 is SGHRS and CDR2 is YFSETQ in the germline V gene. The CDR3 loop reads CASRRGTGGFNEKLFF. DNA for the CDR3: TGCGCCAGCAGAAGAGGGACAGGGGGGTTTAATGAAAAACTGTTTTTT.

The J gene is TRBJ2-1, the V gene TRBV19, with 7 bases that match TRBD2. The germline gives CDR1 LNHDA, CDR2 SQIVND (reference sequence). This CDR3 is 12 amino acids long. Trimming removed 3 bases from V and 9 bases from J; junction bases left unmatched: 2. The CDR3 loop reads CASSIRGGEQFF. CDR3 bases: TGTGCCAGTAGTATCCGCGGGGGTGAGCAGTTCTTC.

This clone was recorded only once. The gene calls are TRBV9 and TRBJ2-7; 8 bases agree with TRBD1. The germline V gene encodes CDR1 SGDLS and CDR2 YYNGEE. After removal of 4 bases from V and 5 bases from J, the junction contained 5 bases not matched to a gene. The CDR3 consists of 13 residues. CDR3 loop: CASSSDRGHEQYF. The CDR3 bases are TGTGCCAGCAGCTCAGACAGGGGCCACGAGCAGTACTTC.

The V and J genes are TRBV7-9 and TRBJ2-1, with a weak D call TRBD1 (6 bases). The CDR3 loop spans 15 amino acids. Trimming took off 2 bases at V and 2 bases at J, with 10 bases between the two ends. Germline CDR1 reads SEHNR; CDR2 reads FQNEAQ (reference sequence). CDR3 nucleotides: TGTGCCAGCAGCTTACCCAGGGGCGCCTACAATGAGCAGTTCTTC. It encodes CASSLPRGAYNEQFF.

This chain uses TRBV19 with TRBJ1-5; D not certain. The CDR3 spans 14 residues. Germline CDR1 LNHDA, CDR2 SQIVND (reference sequence). Trimming cost V 8 bases and J 0 bases, with 11 bases left between them. The CDR3 region has the DNA TGTGCCAGTTCGGAGTTCCTTAGCAATCAGCCCCAGCATTTT. Translated, it gives CASSEFLSNQPQHF.

The chain joins TRBV3-1 (or the pseudogene TRBV3-2) to TRBJ1-2; 7 bases match TRBD1. Germline V CDR1 and CDR2: LGHDT, YNNKEL (reference sequence). With V trimmed by 10 bases and J by 7 bases, 6 bases remained unmatched. This CDR3 has 11 residues. In DNA, the CDR3 is TGTGCCACCAGGGGGGCCTCTGGCTACACCTTC. Its translation: CATRGASGYTF.

This clone is a singleton in its sample. The rearrangement joins TRBV15 to TRBJ2-7; the match to TRBD2 covers 8 bases. V trimming: 0 bases; J trimming: 5 bases; junction bases outside the gene matches: 6. CDR1 and CDR2 from the germline V gene are LNHNV and YYDKDF (reference sequence). The CDR3 length is 15 residues. The CDR3 region is CATSRERSGGDEQYF. In DNA form, the CDR3 reads TGTGCCACCAGCAGAGAACGCTCCGGGGGGGACGAGCAGTACTTC.

The J gene is TRBJ1-1, the V gene TRBV28; D is ambiguous. The CDR3 contains 14 residues. Germline V gene data show CDR1 as MDHEN and CDR2 as SYDVKM. V lost 2 bases, J lost 1 base, and 8 bases lay in between. DNA of the CDR3: TGTGCCAGCAGTTTACGGCCAGGGAACACTGAAGCTTTCTTT. Translated, it gives CASSLRPGNTEAFF. The entire variable domain, with the rest obtained from reference TRBV28 and TRBJ1-1, is as follows: DVKVTQSSRYLVKRTGEKVFLECVQDMDHENMFWYRQDPGLGLRLIYFSYDVKMKEKGDIPEGYSVSREKKERFSLILESASTNQTSMYLCASSLRPGNTEAFFGQGTRLTVV.

The chain uses TRBV16 and TRBJ1-4, with a weak D call TRBD1 (5 bases). The CDR3 sequence is 16 residues long. V lost 4 bases and J 8 bases, leaving 20 bases between the germline ends. Germline V gives CDR1 KGHSY, CDR2 FQNENV. CDR3 nucleotide sequence: TGTGCCAGCAGCCCACCGGGGGACCCAAGATGGGAAAAACTGTTTTTT. The encoded protein is CASSPPGDPRWEKLFF.

The J gene is TRBJ1-1, the V gene TRBV6-5; weak D call: TRBD1 (5 bases). The V end was cut by 6 bases, the J end by 4 bases, with 15 bases between. The CDR3 totals 14 residues. In germline, CDR1 is MNHEY, CDR2 SVGAGI. CDR3 loop: CASRPGVVATEAFF. CDR3 in DNA: TGTGCCAGCAGGCCGGGGGTGGTTGCCACTGAAGCTTTCTTT.

The chain carries TRBV29-1 and TRBJ1-4; 8 nucleotides match TRBD1. The J segment lost 3 bases and the V segment lost 6 bases, leaving 3 bases of the junction unmatched. This CDR3 region has 13 residues. Germline lookup yields CDR1 SQVTM and CDR2 ANQGSEA. This CDR3 is CSVGQGSNEKLFF. The CDR3 DNA reads TGCAGCGTCGGACAGGGTTCTAATGAAAAACTGTTTTTT.